These T cell receptor beta chains were read from a single sample in a study of cytomegalovirus exposure and HLA in healthy donors. Only in-frame clones appear in the TCRdb table, and some are missing; sequencing was by immunoSEQ multiplex PCR. Here the sample spans around 140,000 clones, 82% being singletons. Sequenced material: PBMCs. Every receptor here comes from a man between 18 and 29 years old in good health and CMV-seropositive. The CDR3 runs from the conserved cysteine through the conserved F or W. The D gene is left open where the match is weak. Clone size is stated in some rows and not others, as once, few, many or a class when expanded.

j_call,clone_size,cdr3_length,d_call,v_call,cdr3_aa,cdr3_nt
TRBJ2-5,.,12,.,TRBV28,CASSPGWETQYF,TGTGCCAGCAGCCCCGGGTGGGAGACCCAGTACTTC
TRBJ1-5,.,17,.,TRBV5-5,CASSPTGTQIVNQPQHF,TGTGCCAGCAGTCCGACCGGGACACAGATAGTCAATCAGCCCCAGCATTTT
TRBJ1-3,.,15,.,TRBV2,CASSERPTASGTIYF,TGTGCCAGCAGTGAACGGCCGACAGCCTCGGGCACCATATATTTT
TRBJ1-5,.,12,.,TRBV28,CASSLAARDQHF,TGTGCCAGCAGTTTAGCCGCCCGAGACCAGCATTTT
TRBJ2-7,.,15,TRBD1,TRBV18,CASSSRQGAMYEQYF,TGTGCCAGCTCATCGAGACAGGGGGCGATGTACGAGCAGTACTTC
TRBJ2-7,.,13,TRBD2,TRBV5-1,CAGRLGGAYEQYF,TGCGCCGGCAGACTCGGGGGGGCCTACGAGCAGTACTTC
TRBJ1-5,few,15,TRBD1,TRBV6-5,CASSFQGVPDQPQHF,TGTGCCAGCAGTTTCCAGGGGGTTCCGGATCAGCCCCAGCATTTT
TRBJ2-7,.,15,TRBD2,TRBV2,CALTEGASGFYEQYF,TGTGCCCTTACTGAAGGGGCTAGCGGATTCTACGAGCAGTACTTC
TRBJ1-2,few,13,.,TRBV6-6,CASRGRDIYGYTF,TGTGCCAGCAGGGGACGGGACATTTATGGCTACACCTTC
TRBJ1-2,.,19,TRBD1,TRBV7-3,CASSPLPGQDTYTRYGYTF,TGTGCCAGCAGCCCCCTACCGGGACAGGATACTTACACGCGATATGGCTACACCTTC
TRBJ2-5,.,15,.,TRBV6-5,CASRTGLGGRETQYF,TGTGCCAGCAGAACCGGCCTTGGGGGCCGAGAGACCCAGTACTTC
TRBJ2-7,.,14,.,TRBV6-4,CASSDASEAREQYF,TGTGCCAGCAGTGATGCGTCCGAGGCGAGGGAGCAGTACTTC
TRBJ2-2,.,20,TRBD2,TRBV4-2,CASSQDELAGDRASAGELFF,TGTGCCAGCAGCCAAGATGAACTAGCGGGAGATCGGGCGTCGGCCGGGGAGCTGTTTTTT
TRBJ2-7,.,13,TRBD1,TRBV4-1,CASSQGDRDEQYF,TGCGCCAGCAGCCAAGGGGACAGGGACGAGCAGTACTTC
TRBJ2-7,.,14,.,TRBV7-2,CASSRGYSSYEQYF,TGTGCCAGCAGCCGGGGTTACTCTTCCTACGAGCAGTACTTC